The rows below give T cell receptor beta chains drawn from one sample of a study of Graves' ophthalmopathy and Graves' hyperthyroidism. TCRdb reanalysed the multiplex PCR reads using MiXCR and keeps one entry per CDR3 protein. In the table there are around 670,000 distinct CDR3 sequences, 40% of which are singletons. Input material: peripheral blood. These receptors were collected from an adult man with Graves' ophthalmopathy. The CDR3 runs from the conserved cysteine through the conserved F or W.

v_call,cdr3_aa
TRBV7-9,CASSQTGQGHEQYF
TRBV7-9,CASSSGTGVGSLHF
TRBV7-9,CASSPRVTGDGEKLFF
TRBV20-1,CSARGPSRITQETQYF
TRBV10-3,CAISEGLVDEETQYF
TRBV7-3,CASSLGGDRTEAFF
TRBV15,CATRKSGELFF
TRBV25-1,CASSPPGTGSPAQYF
TRBV5-8,CASSLVERTEAFF
TRBV10-3,CAIRPDSSSYEQYF
TRBV20-1,CSAREREFYEQYF
TRBV11-2,CASTGVSYEQYF
TRBV25-1,CASSPLRGETQYF
TRBV11-1,CASSPDGKDEQYF
TRBV14,CASSQVAGQGHFLGETQYF
TRBV29-1,CSVEGTGGETQYF
TRBV7-9,CASSLILDRESGTQYF
TRBV19,CASSRQGWGETQYF
TRBV6-1,CASSYLPSWGPVTEAFF
TRBV20-1,CSATRTGIENTEAFF
TRBV29-1,CSASQGLNTEAFF
TRBV7-9,CASSPYPAGWDEKLFF
TRBV11-2,CASSYPRVGTNYGYTF
TRBV20-1,CSAAPLLTGTYEQYF
TRBV7-9,CASSLAVGGVEQYF
TRBV10-3,CAISGVGQGAGGYTF
TRBV10-3,CASLQGGRRKETQYF
TRBV20-1,CSASRDSRVETQYF
TRBV7-9,CASSKQGANEKLFF
TRBV3-1,CASRDRDRGSNQPQHF
TRBV24-1,CATSHPTGTTYGYTF
TRBV10-3,CAIGETQAGELFF
TRBV12-3/TRBV12-4,CASSPGTTYEQYF
TRBV25-1,CASSYSPGIKPQHF
TRBV6-6,CASSYRGLDSGEKLFF
TRBV7-3,CASSLVGQRKQTGELFF
TRBV2,CASSSFPGETQYF
TRBV6-1,CASSPPMRHSPLHF
TRBV12-3/TRBV12-4,CASSYGGPTEAFF
TRBV7-6,CASSLAGVSAWEQYF
TRBV4-2,CASSQVSSPQSHYEQYF
TRBV29-1,CSVRTGESNEQFF
TRBV10-3,CASSQGLAGEGYEQYF
TRBV20-1,CSAPGLAGRISTDTQYF
TRBV30,CAWSAGYGYTF
TRBV29-1,CSVGQVDYGYTF
TRBV19,CASTGRGGWTGELFF
TRBV7-9,CASSLRDSSYEQYF
TRBV10-3,CAISEDSQATYEQYF
TRBV19,CASRTDGTDTQYF
TRBV7-9,CASSVGMLPSQETQYF
TRBV20-1,CSARGGGGVETQYF
TRBV19,CASSIGPPGQRAYEQYF